The source of this T cell receptor beta chain is a study of glioma-infiltrating T cells. The iRepertoire nested amplicon-rescue multiplex PCR amplified TCR alpha and beta CDR3s from RNA. TCRdb re-called the multiplex PCR reads through MiXCR, storing one row per CDR3 protein. Among 100,000 to 150,000 distinct CDR3 sequences, roughly 24% were seen once, and the ten largest hold roughly 15%. V gave up 6 bases and J gave up 0 bases, with 17 bases separating them. Germline CDR1 MDHEN, CDR2 SYDVKM. This CDR3 contains 16 residues. This clonotype was counted many times. The antigen remains undetermined. Regarding the study as a whole: Above-expected tissue-blood divergence occurred in all gliomas, most in low-grade ones.

This clonotype was obtained from a human donor with low-grade glioma or glioblastoma, undergoing nonglioma brain surgery, or in good health (not recorded which). The rearrangement links TRBV28 to TRBJ2-5, with a possible D match to TRBD1 (5 bases). The sample taken for sequencing was glioma tissue, nonneoplastic brain tissue, or PBMCs (not recorded which). The CDR3 loop is CASRGRGKGDQETQYF. The CDR3 nucleotides are TGTGCCAGCAGAGGAAGGGGAAAAGGGGACCAAGAGACCCAGTACTTC.